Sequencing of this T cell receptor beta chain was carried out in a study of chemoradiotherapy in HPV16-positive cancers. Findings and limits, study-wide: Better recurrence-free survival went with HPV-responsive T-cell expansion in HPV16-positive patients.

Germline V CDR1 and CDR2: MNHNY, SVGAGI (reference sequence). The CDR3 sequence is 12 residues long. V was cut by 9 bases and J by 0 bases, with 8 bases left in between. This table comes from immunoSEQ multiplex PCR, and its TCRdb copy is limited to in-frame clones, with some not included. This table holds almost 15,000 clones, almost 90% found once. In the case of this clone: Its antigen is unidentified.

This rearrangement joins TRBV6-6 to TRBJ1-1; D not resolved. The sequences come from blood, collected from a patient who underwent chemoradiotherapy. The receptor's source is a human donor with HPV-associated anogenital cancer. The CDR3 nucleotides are TGTGCCAGTTCTGGGGTGAACACTGAAGCTTTCTTT. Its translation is CASSGVNTEAFF.